Described below is a single T cell receptor beta chain sequence and its context. V shed 5 bases and J shed 4 bases, with 18 bases lying between them. CDR1 is SEHNR and CDR2 is FQNEAQ in the germline V gene (reference sequence). The CDR3 sequence is 15 residues long. The data stem from a study of blood T cell repertoires in COVID-19. How the authors handled the data: Reference gene primer amplification gave estimated nucleated cell counts. Measured with immunoSEQ multiplex PCR; TCRdb has only the in-frame clones, and not every one. V, J and clone size were drawn from that table, and D and trimming were deduced from the DNA. The table lists about 280,000 clones, roughly 90% of them singletons, with approximately 10% in the top ten.

The rearrangement joins TRBV7-9 to TRBJ2-7, with unresolved D. Source material: peripheral blood. The sequence derives from a woman in her twenties or thirties with COVID-19, enrolled during active disease. The chain's CDR3 is CASSPLTYGPYEQYF. The CDR3, as DNA: TGTGCCAGCAGCCCGTTGACATACGGCCCTTACGAGCAGTACTTC.